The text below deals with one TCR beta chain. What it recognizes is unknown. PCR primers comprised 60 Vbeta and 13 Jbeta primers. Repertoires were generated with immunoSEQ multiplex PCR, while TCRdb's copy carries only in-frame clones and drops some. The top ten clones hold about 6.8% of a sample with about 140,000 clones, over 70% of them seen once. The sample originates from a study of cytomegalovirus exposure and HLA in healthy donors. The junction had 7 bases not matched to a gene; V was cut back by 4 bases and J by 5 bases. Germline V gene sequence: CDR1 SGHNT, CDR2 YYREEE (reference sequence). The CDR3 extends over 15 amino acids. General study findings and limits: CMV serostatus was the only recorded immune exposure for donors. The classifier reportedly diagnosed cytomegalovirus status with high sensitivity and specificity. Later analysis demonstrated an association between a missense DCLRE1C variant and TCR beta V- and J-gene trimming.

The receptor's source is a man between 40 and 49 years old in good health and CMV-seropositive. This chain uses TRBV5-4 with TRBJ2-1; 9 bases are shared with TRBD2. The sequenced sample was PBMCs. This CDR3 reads CASSRSGRGDNEQFF. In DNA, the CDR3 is TGTGCCAGCAGCCGTAGCGGGAGAGGGGACAATGAGCAGTTCTTC.